The 29 T cell receptor beta chains given below trace back to one sample, sequenced in a study of regulatory T cells in long-lasting Graves disease. According to the study, TCR beta libraries were built with iRepertoire HTBI primers and CDR3-region Arm-PCR. Each CDR3 protein is one row after TCRdb ran MiXCR on the multiplex PCR reads. Among 600,000 to 650,000 distinct CDR3 sequences, roughly 15% were seen once, and the ten largest hold 18%. Time point in this sample: newly diagnosed GD, antithyroid drugs for less than 3 months. PBMCs were the source of the RNA used for TCR sequencing. The same specimen was also included in a second study, on T cells in Graves' hyperthyroidism and ophthalmopathy.

Specimen: peripheral blood mononuclear cells (PBMCs), collected at new diagnosis, from a patient treated with antithyroid drugs. These receptors all stem from a woman aged 30 to 39 with Graves disease.

This clonotype turned up a few times. The J gene is TRBJ2-1, the V gene TRBV6-2 or TRBV6-3; D might be TRBD1 or TRBD2, each matching 5 bases. V was trimmed by 1 base and J by 7 bases, leaving 14 bases between them. The CDR3 runs to 15 residues. The germline gives CDR1 MNHEY, CDR2 SVGEGT. The CDR3 nucleotides read TGTGCCAGCAGTTACTGGGGAGACCAGGGAAATGAGCAGTTCTTC. Amino acid sequence: CASSYWGDQGNEQFF.

This clonotype showed up many times. The chain joins TRBV28 to TRBJ2-3; TRBD2 is a possible D gene (6 bases). Trimming took 5 bases from V and 0 from J, leaving 15 bases between them. The CDR3 extends over 16 amino acids. CDR1 is MDHEN and CDR2 is SYDVKM in the germline V gene. CDR3 loop: CASSSAGKLSTDTQYF. The CDR3 DNA is TGTGCCAGCAGTAGCGCGGGGAAACTTAGCACAGATACGCAGTATTTT.

This clonotype was detected ten times or more. V usage is TRBV28 and J usage is TRBJ1-2; D gene uncertain. The germline gives CDR1 MDHEN, CDR2 SYDVKM. Trimming shortened V by 4 bases and J by 9 bases, and 9 bases separated the two germline ends. This CDR3 has 11 residues. In DNA, the CDR3 is TGTGCCAGCAGTTACGGGTTCAGCTACACCTTC. It is translated as CASSYGFSYTF.

This clonotype was counted at least ten times. V and J are TRBV28 and TRBJ1-4, with a weak D call TRBD1 (5 bases). Germline CDR1 MDHEN, CDR2 SYDVKM. V gave up 6 bases and J gave up 11 bases, with 22 bases separating them. CDR3 length: 15 residues. CDR3 sequence reads: CASSPAEGSLGKLFF. Here the CDR3 DNA reads TGTGCCAGCAGCCCAGCGGAGGGGTCTTTGGGGAAACTGTTTTTT.

This clonotype was recorded at least ten times. V gene TRBV7-2 combines with J gene TRBJ2-7, with 9 bases identical to TRBD2. Trimming at V came to 5 bases and at J to 3 bases, leaving 17 bases not matched to a gene. The CDR3 has 18 residues. Germline V CDR1 and CDR2: SGHTA, FQGNSA. CDR3: CASSLLAGDTVGGYEQYF. CDR3 sequence (DNA): TGTGCCAGCAGCCTATTAGCGGGAGATACGGTAGGGGGCTACGAGCAGTACTTC. Full variable domain (rest looked up from reference TRBV7-2 and TRBJ2-7): GAGVSQSPSNKVTEKGKDVELRCDPISGHTALYWYRQSLGQGLEFLIYFQGNSAPDKSGLPSDRFSAERTGGSVSTLTIQRTQQEDSAVYLCASSLLAGDTVGGYEQYFGPGTRLTVT.

This clonotype has more than one count but fewer than ten. The chain combines TRBV18 with TRBJ2-1; maybe TRBD2 (5 bases). Germline V gene lookup returns CDR1 KGHSH and CDR2 LQKENI. Deletions cut 2 bases from V and 11 bases from J, with 19 bases between. The CDR3 is 15 residues long. The CDR3 loop reads CASSPSGVASPQQFF. Written as DNA, the CDR3 is TGTGCCAGCTCACCAAGTGGAGTTGCTAGCCCACAGCAGTTCTTC.

The chain employs TRBV19 and TRBJ2-7, with TRBD1 matching over 7 bases. Germline CDR1 is LNHDA and CDR2 is SQIVND (reference sequence). The ends lost 6 bases at V and 0 bases at J; junction bases unmatched: 8. CDR3 length: 15 amino acids. The CDR3 DNA reads as TGTGCCAGTAGATCCGAGCCAGGGGGCTCCTACGAGCAGTACTTC. Protein: CASRSEPGGSYEQYF.

This clonotype was picked up a small number of times. The V and J genes are TRBV20-1 and TRBJ2-1, with D possibly matching TRBD1 (5 bases). V lost 2 bases, J lost 6 bases, and 14 bases lay in between. The CDR3 is made up of 14 amino acids. The germline V gene has CDR1 DFQATT and CDR2 SNEGSKA (reference sequence). As DNA, the CDR3 is TGCAGTGCTAGATCAATGGGGCCTCTCAATGAGCAGTTCTTC. Protein product: CSARSMGPLNEQFF.

This chain joins TRBV6-1 and TRBJ2-3, with D perhaps TRBD2 (6 bases). Germline V gene data show CDR1 as MNHNS and CDR2 as SASEGT. V lost 6 bases and J lost 4, with 20 bases in between. The CDR3 totals 16 residues. The CDR3: CASRENLSPGADTQYF. CDR3 coding DNA: TGTGCCAGCAGGGAGAACTTATCCCCGGGGGCAGATACGCAGTATTTT.

The chain uses TRBV5-1 and TRBJ2-2; 7 bases are shared with TRBD1. The CDR3 length is 14 residues. Germline loops: CDR1 SGHRS, CDR2 YFSETQ. With V trimmed by 6 bases and J by 2 bases, 4 bases remained unmatched. CDR3 DNA: TGCGCCAGCAAGGGGACAGCTAACACCGGGGAGCTGTTTTTT. Amino acids: CASKGTANTGELFF.

This clonotype came up a few times. This chain connects TRBV20-1 to TRBJ1-6; D is ambiguous. V dropped 0 bases and J dropped 7 bases, with 7 bases sitting between them. The length of the CDR3 is 13 residues. Germline CDR1 DFQATT, CDR2 SNEGSKA (reference sequence). This chain's CDR3 is CSARDSKNSPLHF. The CDR3 DNA sequence: TGCAGTGCTAGAGACAGCAAAAATTCACCCCTCCACTTT.

Worth noting for this clonotype: Possible read error: a much larger clone is one base away. The chain employs TRBV6-2 or TRBV6-3 and TRBJ2-6, with D possibly called TRBD1 or TRBD2 (6 bases each). Per the germline V gene, CDR1 is MNHEY and CDR2 is SVGEGT. This CDR3 has 15 residues. The CDR3 region has the DNA TGTGCCAGCAGTGGAGGGGGATCTGGGGCCAACGTCCTGGCTTTC. The encoded protein is CASSGGGSGANVLAF.

This clonotype has more than one count but fewer than ten. The chain uses TRBV7-9 and TRBJ1-4; no firm D call. This CDR3 contains 15 residues. With 3 bases removed from V and 0 bases from J, the gap between germline ends came to 8 bases. Per the germline V gene, CDR1 is SEHNR and CDR2 is FQNEAQ (reference sequence). The CDR3 spells CASSFYSATNEKLFF. The CDR3 DNA follows: TGTGCCAGCAGCTTTTACAGTGCAACTAATGAAAAACTGTTTTTT.

CDR3 region: CASKAGGELFF. The CDR3, as DNA: TGTGCCAGCAAAGCCGGAGGGGAGCTGTTTTTT. V usage is TRBV12-3 or TRBV12-4 and J usage is TRBJ2-2; the D is unclear. The CDR3 is 11 residues long. Trimming left V 7 bases short and J 8 bases short, with 8 bases between.

This chain links TRBV4-1 with TRBJ1-2; perhaps TRBD1 as D (6 bases). V lost 1 base to trimming and J lost 2 bases, with 11 bases between them. The germline CDR1 and CDR2 sequences are MGHRA and YSYEKL. This CDR3 has 15 residues. In DNA, the CDR3 is TGCGCCAGCAGCCAAGGCAGGGGCTACAACTATGGCTACACCTTC. It is translated as CASSQGRGYNYGYTF.

This clonotype appeared many times. J is TRBJ1-1 and V is TRBV20-1; D might be TRBD1 (6 bases). The length of the CDR3 is 12 residues. V was clipped by 8 bases and J by 3 bases, with 13 bases between them. Germline CDR1 and CDR2: DFQATT and SNEGSKA (reference sequence). CDR3 protein: CSTPNRDTEAFF. The CDR3 DNA follows: TGCAGTACCCCTAACAGGGACACTGAAGCTTTCTTT.

In this sample, this clonotype turned up many times. The junction differs from germline at one of its ends, possibly a read error. The gene calls are TRBV7-7 and TRBJ2-7; TRBD2 agrees at 11 bases. The CDR3 has 19 amino acids. Per germline, CDR1 SSHAT and CDR2 FNYEAQ (reference sequence). In DNA, the CDR3 is TGTGCTAGCAGCTCGCATCAAACTACTGAACTAGCGGGAGCGTACGAGCAGTACTTC. Amino acid sequence: CASSSHQTTELAGAYEQYF.

Ten or more counts support this clonotype. The chain links TRBV6-2 or TRBV6-3 to TRBJ1-4, with D possibly TRBD1 on 6 matching bases. Germline V lookup: CDR1 MNHEY, CDR2 SVGEGT. Deletions cut 5 bases from V and 5 bases from J, with 15 bases between. The CDR3 is 15 amino acids. CDR3 loop: CASSLTTGLNEKLFF. CDR3 bases: TGTGCCAGCAGTCTAACTACAGGGCTGAATGAAAAACTGTTTTTT.

This clonotype was counted only a few times. The rearrangement links TRBV24-1 to TRBJ2-3, with 10 positions matching TRBD1. After removal of 7 bases from V and 1 base from J, the junction contained 7 bases not matched to a gene. Looked up from germline, CDR1 is KGHDR and CDR2 is SFDVKD. The CDR3 sequence is 16 residues long. The CDR3 DNA reads as TGTGCCACCAGCGACTGGACAGGGGGTGGCACAGATACGCAGTATTTT. Amino acids: CATSDWTGGGTDTQYF.

This clonotype has a count of ten or more. V is TRBV7-9 and J is TRBJ2-7; the D is unclear. This CDR3 spans 15 amino acids. V was clipped by 2 bases and J by 0 bases, with 11 bases between them. CDR1 and CDR2 (germline): SEHNR, FQNEAQ (reference sequence). The CDR3 region has the DNA TGTGCCAGCAGCTTATCGGCTGCGGCCTCCTACGAGCAGTACTTC. Residues: CASSLSAAASYEQYF.

There are many counts of this clonotype. This rearrangement joins TRBV30 to TRBJ1-1; maybe TRBD1 (5 bases). Germline lookup yields CDR1 GTSNPN and CDR2 SVGIG (reference sequence). The V end was cut by 2 bases, the J end by 4 bases, with 8 bases between. The CDR3 totals 12 residues. The CDR3 nucleotides are TGTGCCTGGAGTAGCGGGGGCACTGAAGCTTTCTTT. This encodes CAWSSGGTEAFF.

This clonotype was observed a handful of times. V gene TRBV3-1 combines with J gene TRBJ1-2; 9 nucleotides align to TRBD1. Trimming removed 8 bases from V and 7 bases from J; junction bases left unmatched: 8. This CDR3 has 13 amino acids. Looked up from germline, CDR1 is LGHDT and CDR2 is YNNKEL (reference sequence). CDR3 residues: CASRDRAFGGYTF. The CDR3 DNA follows: TGTGCCAGCCGGGACAGGGCTTTTGGTGGCTACACCTTC.

The chain uses TRBV30 and TRBJ2-3, with D hard to call. CDR1 and CDR2 from the germline V gene are GTSNPN and SVGIG (reference sequence). V lost 2 bases and J lost 8, with 11 bases in between. This CDR3 region has 12 residues. The CDR3 sequence is CAWSPKTPTQYF. Here the CDR3 DNA reads TGTGCCTGGAGTCCGAAAACTCCTACGCAGTATTTT.

This chain links TRBV9 with TRBJ1-6, with D hard to call. Trimming removed 3 bases at V and 10 bases at J, with 11 bases between. The CDR3 sequence is 13 residues long. Per germline, CDR1 SGDLS and CDR2 YYNGEE. CDR3 protein: CASSAGPRSPLHF. As DNA, the CDR3 is TGTGCCAGCAGCGCCGGTCCCCGCTCACCCCTCCACTTT.

The table lists this clonotype with a few counts. The chain is built from TRBV20-1 and TRBJ2-1; 8 nucleotides line up with TRBD2. This CDR3 has 19 residues. The junction had 13 bases not matched to a gene; V was cut back by 0 bases and J by 0 bases. CDR1 DFQATT and CDR2 SNEGSKA come from the germline V gene (reference sequence). CDR3 DNA: TGCAGTGCTAGAGATCTAGGTAGCGGGATGAAAAGCTCCTACAATGAGCAGTTCTTC. It encodes CSARDLGSGMKSSYNEQFF.

This clonotype turned up a few times. The genes are TRBV5-8 and TRBJ1-2; 7 bases map to TRBD1. This CDR3 is 15 amino acids long. Per the germline V gene, CDR1 is SGHTS and CDR2 is YDEGEE. V gave up 9 bases and J gave up 8 bases; unmatched junction bases: 19. CDR3 loop: CANRSVGQLNSGYTF. CDR3 nucleotide sequence: TGTGCCAACAGATCAGTGGGACAGCTAAATTCCGGCTACACCTTC. Looking up the rest from reference TRBV5-8 and TRBJ1-2 gives the full variable domain: EAGVTQSPTHLIKTRGQQATLRCSPISGHTSVYWYQQALGLGLQFLLWYDEGEERNRGNFPPRFSGRQFPNYSSELNVNALELEDSALYLCANRSVGQLNSGYTFGSGTRLTVV.

The V call is TRBV4-1, the J call TRBJ2-7, with 11 bases aligning to TRBD2. The length of the CDR3 is 19 residues. The V and J ends lost 1 base and 0 bases, in that order; junction bases with no gene match: 11. From germline, CDR1 is MGHRA and CDR2 YSYEKL. This chain's CDR3 is CASSQGTSGSSKSSYEQYF. The CDR3 DNA sequence: TGCGCCAGCAGCCAAGGGACTAGCGGGTCCTCAAAGAGCTCCTACGAGCAGTACTTC.

This clonotype was seen only a few times. This may come from a read error, since a much larger clone is one base off. The rearrangement joins TRBV7-2 to TRBJ2-7, with 12 bases fitting TRBD2. J gave up 6 bases and V 4 bases, and 10 bases lay outside the gene matches. CDR3 size: 16 residues. The germline V gene has CDR1 SGHTA and CDR2 FQGNSA. The CDR3 bases are TGTGCCAGCAGCTCGGCTCTAGCGGGAGGGGGCAGCGAGCAGTACTTC. It codes for CASSSALAGGGSEQYF.

A word on this clonotype: One base away lies a much larger clone, so this may be a sequencing read error. The V gene is TRBV2, the J gene TRBJ2-7, with D unclear. Germline CDR1 SNHLY, CDR2 FYNNEI. This CDR3 spans 13 amino acids. The CDR3 is CANSERSSYEQYF. For the CDR3, the DNA is TGTGCCAACAGTGAAAGAAGCTCCTACGAGCAGTACTTC.